This TCR beta chain was identified during a study of T cell changes during pregnancy in multiple sclerosis. Germline V lookup: CDR1 LNHDA, CDR2 SQIVND (reference sequence). Deletions cut 3 bases from V and 2 bases from J, with 14 bases between. The CDR3 extends over 15 amino acids. Here immunoSEQ multiplex PCR was the method, and the copy in TCRdb shows in-frame clones only, minus some. The sample lists 65,000 to 75,000 clones; 90% to 95% were seen once. The rearrangement links TRBV19 to TRBJ2-7; possible D gene TRBD1, 6 bases. The sample was peripheral blood, taken in the third trimester of pregnancy. The clonotype was recovered from a female donor in good health, enrolled as a control in a pregnancy study. CDR3 residues: CASSMLGTSTYEQYF. DNA for the CDR3: TGTGCCAGTAGTATGCTGGGGACATCCACCTACGAGCAGTACTTC.